These 24 T cell receptor beta chains were sequenced from one sample in a study of T cell responses to AZD1222 COVID-19 vaccine (dated by TCRdb to about 2021). The library relied on the immunoSEQ multiplex PCR assay. TCRdb took this table from immuneACCESS and kept in-frame rearrangements with V and J called. Such tables lack part of the clones; where checked against another copy, unresolved V genes explain under half of the gap, and the rest is unexplained. In this sample the table shows more than 250,000 clones, approximately 93% of which occur a single time. The top ten clones comprise roughly 0.6% of the sample. The time point label here, explained by the study, means: baseline before first vaccination. This material consisted of peripheral blood, taken on day 0 of AZD1222 vaccination. The receptors were sampled from an adult in good health.

The chain uses TRBV28 and TRBJ2-7; 8 positions agree with TRBD2. With 2 bases clipped from V and 7 bases from J, the junction kept 7 bases outside the gene matches. CDR1 is MDHEN, CDR2 SYDVKM, per germline. This CDR3 comprises 14 residues. This CDR3 is CASSLPAGVGEQYF. The DNA of the CDR3 is TGTGCCAGCAGTTTACCAGCGGGAGTGGGGGAGCAGTACTTC.

This chain connects TRBV7-3 to TRBJ1-1; no firm D call. The V end lost 2 bases, the J end lost 5 bases, and 9 bases lay between the germline ends. CDR3 length: 13 amino acids. The germline V gene encodes CDR1 SGHTA and CDR2 FQGTGA. CDR3 region: CASSLSYGTEAFF. DNA for the CDR3: TGTGCCAGCAGCTTATCGTATGGGACTGAAGCTTTCTTT.

CDR3 amino acids: CASSAAAGEGATDTQYF. CDR3 DNA sequence: TGTGCCAGCAGCGCGGCAGCAGGGGAAGGGGCCACAGATACGCAGTATTTT. The gene calls are TRBV11-2 and TRBJ2-3, with D possibly matching TRBD1 (6 bases). Trimming took off 5 bases at V and 2 bases at J, with 20 bases between the two ends. Per the germline V gene, CDR1 is SGHAT and CDR2 is FQNNGV. CDR3 size: 17 residues. Together with reference TRBV11-2 and TRBJ2-3, the CDR3 gives the full variable domain: EAGVAQSPRYKIIEKRQSVAFWCNPISGHATLYWYQQILGQGPKLLIQFQNNGVVDDSQLPKDRFSAERLKGVDSTLKIQPAKLEDSAVYLCASSAAAGEGATDTQYFGPGTRLTVL.

In this sample, this clone turned up once. This chain joins TRBV5-1 and TRBJ2-2; perhaps TRBD1 as D (6 bases). The germline V gene encodes CDR1 SGHRS and CDR2 YFSETQ. This CDR3 is built from 16 residues. V shed 3 bases and J shed 0 bases, with 12 bases lying between them. The CDR3 sequence is CASSWRTESNTGELFF. CDR3 bases: TGCGCCAGCAGCTGGCGGACAGAGTCGAACACCGGGGAGCTGTTTTTT.

The V gene is TRBV18, the J gene TRBJ2-1, with D possibly being TRBD1 (6 bases). CDR1 KGHSH and CDR2 LQKENI come from the germline V gene. The CDR3 length is 14 residues. V was trimmed by 3 bases and J by 4 bases, leaving 10 bases between them. The CDR3 nucleotides are TGTGCCAGCTCACCCCCAGGACAGTACAATGAGCAGTTCTTC. Amino acid sequence: CASSPPGQYNEQFF.

The chain links TRBV14 to TRBJ2-5; no definite D call. V lost 1 base and J 4 bases, leaving 7 bases between the germline ends. The CDR3 runs 13 residues. Germline assignment: CDR1 SGHDN and CDR2 FVKESK. The CDR3 sequence is CASSQVGGETQYF. DNA for the CDR3: TGTGCCAGCAGCCAAGTGGGTGGAGAGACCCAGTACTTC.

The V call is TRBV7-6, the J call TRBJ2-3; 8 nucleotides agree with TRBD1. V lost 0 bases and J lost 3; bases outside the gene matches: 5. CDR1 SGHVS and CDR2 FNYEAQ come from the germline V gene. The CDR3 totals 16 residues. The CDR3 region is CASSLAPGQVTDTQYF. In DNA, the CDR3 is TGTGCCAGCAGCTTAGCCCCGGGACAGGTGACAGATACGCAGTATTTT. The full variable domain, completed using reference TRBV7-6 and TRBJ2-3, is GAGVSQSPRYKVTKRGQDVALRCDPISGHVSLYWYRQALGQGPEFLTYFNYEAQQDKSGLPNDRFSAERPEGSISTLTIQRTEQRDSAMYRCASSLAPGQVTDTQYFGPGTRLTVL.

With respect to this clone: Distinct nucleotide sequences in the sample also encode this CDR3. The chain uses TRBV5-1 and TRBJ2-7; D may be TRBD1 (6 bases). From germline, CDR1 is SGHRS and CDR2 YFSETQ. Trimming took 0 bases from V and 3 from J, leaving 7 bases between them. The CDR3 runs to 13 residues. The CDR3 DNA follows: TGCGCCAGCAGCTTGGGGACAGTCTACGAGCAGTACTTC. It translates to CASSLGTVYEQYF.

The chain combines TRBV28 with TRBJ2-7; D is perhaps TRBD1 (5 bases). Deletions cut 5 bases from V and 0 bases from J, with 20 bases between. The germline V gene encodes CDR1 MDHEN and CDR2 SYDVKM. This CDR3 is built from 17 residues. In nucleotides, the CDR3 is TGTGCCAGCAGTCTCTCCCCGGCCAGGGTAGCCTCCTACGAGCAGTACTTC. This translates into CASSLSPARVASYEQYF.

The chain links TRBV7-2 to TRBJ1-5; D is undetermined. The CDR3 has 13 amino acids. V lost 5 bases to trimming and J lost 6 bases, with 11 bases between them. Looked up from germline, CDR1 is SGHTA and CDR2 is FQGNSA. This CDR3 reads CASSPEGLQPQHF. As DNA, the CDR3 is TGTGCCAGCAGCCCGGAAGGCCTTCAGCCCCAGCATTTT.

This clone showed up just once. The chain joins TRBV18 to TRBJ2-6; D may match TRBD1 or TRBD2 (5 bases each). Germline V gives CDR1 KGHSH, CDR2 LQKENI. Between the trimmed V and J ends, which lost 1 base and 4 bases, there was a span of 17 bases. The length of the CDR3 is 18 residues. In DNA form, the CDR3 reads TGTGCCAGCTCACCACGGTCCCAGGGAGTGAGGGGGGCCAACGTCCTGACTTTC. It specifies CASSPRSQGVRGANVLTF.

The rearrangement links TRBV4-1 to TRBJ2-7; D gene unclear. V was cut by 8 bases and J by 2 bases, with 10 bases left in between. CDR1 and CDR2 (germline): MGHRA, YSYEKL. CDR3 length: 12 amino acids. The CDR3 region is CASWAPPYEQYF. CDR3 bases: TGCGCCAGCTGGGCCCCCCCCTACGAGCAGTACTTC.

This rearrangement joins TRBV19 to TRBJ1-5, with a possible D match to TRBD1 (5 bases). Germline CDR1 is LNHDA and CDR2 is SQIVND (reference sequence). With 1 base removed from V and 3 bases from J, the gap between germline ends came to 13 bases. The CDR3 contains 16 residues. CDR3 coding DNA: TGTGCCAGTAGTATAGGCCCAGGGAGGGACAATCAGCCCCAGCATTTT. Amino acids: CASSIGPGRDNQPQHF.

The sample holds a few counts of this clone. This sequence joins TRBV2 and TRBJ1-1; D call uncertain. Trimming removed 2 bases from V and 8 bases from J, with 18 bases in between. CDR1 and CDR2 (germline): SNHLY, FYNNEI. The CDR3 is made up of 15 amino acids. In DNA form, the CDR3 reads TGTGCCAGCAGTGAAAGGGTTTGGGAGCGGAGGGAAGCTTTCTTT. This encodes CASSERVWERREAFF.

This chain links TRBV7-9 with TRBJ2-7; TRBD2 matches 8 bases. The V and J ends lost 1 base and 6 bases, in that order; junction bases with no gene match: 8. The germline CDR1 and CDR2 sequences are SEHNR and FQNEAQ (reference sequence). The CDR3 spans 15 residues. This CDR3 reads CASSLERGTSFEQYF. CDR3 nucleotides: TGTGCCAGCAGCTTAGAGCGGGGGACATCTTTCGAGCAGTACTTC.

Remarks on this clone: Other DNA sequences in the same sample also yield this CDR3. J is TRBJ2-7 and V is TRBV5-6; D gene uncertain. The CDR3 contains 13 residues. The V gene lost 2 bases and the J gene lost 0 bases, with 6 bases spanning the gap. Germline values: CDR1 SGHDT, CDR2 YYEEEE. This CDR3 reads CASSLAGSYEQYF. The DNA of the CDR3 is TGTGCCAGCAGCTTAGCAGGCTCCTACGAGCAGTACTTC. The full variable domain, with the rest looked up from reference TRBV5-6 and TRBJ2-7, is DAGVTQSPTHLIKTRGQQVTLRCSPKSGHDTVSWYQQALGQGPQFIFQYYEEEERQRGNFPDRFSGHQFPNYSSELNVNALLLGDSALYLCASSLAGSYEQYFGPGTRLTVT.

J is TRBJ1-2 and V is TRBV19, with TRBD1 as a possible D gene (6 bases). Germline V gives CDR1 LNHDA, CDR2 SQIVND (reference sequence). The V end lost 5 bases, the J end lost 3 bases, and 13 bases lay between the germline ends. The CDR3 consists of 14 residues. The CDR3 sequence is CASSAGTPYYGYTF. The DNA of the CDR3 is TGTGCCAGTAGTGCTGGGACACCTTACTATGGCTACACCTTC.

The chain carries TRBV5-1 and TRBJ2-5, with 9 bases matching TRBD2. This CDR3 has 15 amino acids. Germline-derived CDR1 and CDR2 are SGHRS and YFSETQ. V dropped 1 base and J dropped 4; count of bases not matched to a gene: 5. CDR3 loop: CASSLYSGSRETQYF. The CDR3 coding sequence is TGCGCCAGCAGCTTGTATAGCGGGAGCCGAGAGACCCAGTACTTC.

This chain joins TRBV7-6 and TRBJ1-2; perhaps TRBD1 as D (5 bases). Trimming stripped 0 bases from V and 8 bases from J, with 16 bases between. CDR3 size: 15 residues. The germline CDR1 and CDR2 sequences are SGHVS and FNYEAQ. The CDR3: CASSLAGGAGEGYTF. The CDR3 bases are TGTGCCAGCAGCTTAGCCGGCGGGGCAGGAGAAGGCTACACCTTC.

V gene TRBV27 combines with J gene TRBJ2-7; D uncertain. The germline CDR1 and CDR2 sequences are MNHEY and SMNVEV (reference sequence). Trimming stripped 8 bases from V and 3 bases from J, with 17 bases between. The CDR3 covers 14 residues. CDR3 residues: CASASTGFLYEQYF. As DNA, the CDR3 is TGTGCCAGCGCTAGTACCGGATTCCTCTACGAGCAGTACTTC.

This clone came up once. The genes are TRBV10-3 and TRBJ2-1; TRBD2 matches at 11 bases. Per germline, CDR1 ENHRY and CDR2 SYGVKD. The CDR3 runs to 17 residues. Losses at the gene ends were 4 bases for V and 0 bases for J; bases not matched to a gene: 5. CDR3 DNA sequence: TGTGCCATCAGTGGACTAGCGGGGCGAAGCTCCTACAATGAGCAGTTCTTC. Its protein product is CAISGLAGRSSYNEQFF.

The V and J genes are TRBV5-8 and TRBJ1-1; D possibly corresponds to TRBD1 (5 bases). This CDR3 is 12 amino acids long. Deletions cut 4 bases from V and 11 bases from J, with 15 bases between. Germline CDR1 SGHTS, CDR2 YDEGEE. CDR3 amino acids: CASSDPAGGAFF. The CDR3 coding sequence is TGTGCCAGCAGCGACCCTGCCGGGGGTGCTTTCTTT.

The chain is built from TRBV20-1 and TRBJ2-1, with 9 bases lining up with TRBD2. The CDR3 is made up of 15 amino acids. V was clipped by 3 bases and J by 7 bases; unmatched bases: 10. Germline V lookup: CDR1 DFQATT, CDR2 SNEGSKA (reference sequence). The CDR3 reads CSASPPGLAVNEQFF. Here the CDR3 DNA reads TGCAGTGCTAGTCCCCCGGGACTAGCAGTTAATGAGCAGTTCTTC.

Notes on this clone: Other DNA sequences within the sample encode an identical CDR3. J is TRBJ2-7 and V is TRBV6-2 or TRBV6-3; D may be TRBD1 (5 bases). The germline gives CDR1 MNHEY, CDR2 SVGEGT. V lost 2 bases to trimming and J lost 4 bases, with 6 bases between them. The CDR3 runs to 12 residues. The chain's CDR3 is CASSYAGYEQYF. CDR3 coding DNA: TGTGCCAGCAGTTACGCAGGGTACGAGCAGTACTTC.